This entry lists 7 T cell receptor beta chains sequenced from one sample in a study of monozygotic twins with inflammatory bowel disease. TCRdb re-called the 5' RACE reads; one entry per CDR3 protein, DNA not given. The record lists about 110,000 distinct CDR3 sequences, of which the ten most abundant hold around 12%. Input material: blood. Receptor source: a human donor with ulcerative colitis or Crohn's disease, or a healthy co-twin of an affected twin (not recorded which).

This chain uses TRBV5-1 with TRBJ1-3. This CDR3 region has 16 residues. Germline V lookup: CDR1 SGHRS, CDR2 YFSETQ. The CDR3: CASSLEVGSSGNTIYF.

The chain has TRBV11-1 and TRBJ2-3; TCRdb's assignment of TRBD2 cannot be checked, as there is no DNA. Germline CDR1 reads SGHAT; CDR2 reads FQDESV (reference sequence). This CDR3 is 15 amino acids long. CDR3 sequence reads: CASSLGGSSTDTQYF.

The J gene is TRBJ2-5, the V gene TRBV5-1. This CDR3 has 13 amino acids. The V gene's germline CDR1 is SGHRS and CDR2 YFSETQ. This chain's CDR3 is CASSSAGGETQYF. Full variable domain (missing parts from reference TRBV5-1 and TRBJ2-5): KAGVTQTPRYLIKTRGQQVTLSCSPISGHRSVSWYQQTPGQGLQFLFEYFSETQRNKGNFPGRFSGRQFSNSRSEMNVSTLELGDSALYLCASSSAGGETQYFGPGTRLLVL.

The J gene is TRBJ1-1, the V gene TRBV5-6; TCRdb's D gene call, TRBD1, goes unchecked for lack of DNA. The CDR3 totals 15 residues. CDR1 and CDR2 from the germline V gene are SGHDT and YYEEEE. The CDR3 reads CASSRPLDRATEAFF. The whole variable domain, remainder taken from reference TRBV5-6 and TRBJ1-1, is DAGVTQSPTHLIKTRGQQVTLRCSPKSGHDTVSWYQQALGQGPQFIFQYYEEEERQRGNFPDRFSGHQFPNYSSELNVNALLLGDSALYLCASSRPLDRATEAFFGQGTRLTVV.

The rearrangement uses TRBV18 and TRBJ1-2; there is no DNA to check the TCRdb D call of TRBD1. This CDR3 has 14 amino acids. In germline, CDR1 is KGHSH, CDR2 LQKENI. The CDR3 is CASSPQLGAGGYTF.

This chain uses TRBV19 with TRBJ1-2; without DNA, the TCRdb call of TRBD1 cannot be checked. The CDR3 runs to 14 residues. The germline V gene encodes CDR1 LNHDA and CDR2 SQIVND (reference sequence). The CDR3 reads CASSVQGGDYGYTF.

The rearrangement joins TRBV29-1 to TRBJ1-2; the TCRdb D gene call, TRBD1, has no DNA to confirm it. CDR3 length: 15 residues. CDR1 and CDR2 (germline): SQVTM, ANQGSEA. The chain's CDR3 is CSVEESRQFFYGYTF.